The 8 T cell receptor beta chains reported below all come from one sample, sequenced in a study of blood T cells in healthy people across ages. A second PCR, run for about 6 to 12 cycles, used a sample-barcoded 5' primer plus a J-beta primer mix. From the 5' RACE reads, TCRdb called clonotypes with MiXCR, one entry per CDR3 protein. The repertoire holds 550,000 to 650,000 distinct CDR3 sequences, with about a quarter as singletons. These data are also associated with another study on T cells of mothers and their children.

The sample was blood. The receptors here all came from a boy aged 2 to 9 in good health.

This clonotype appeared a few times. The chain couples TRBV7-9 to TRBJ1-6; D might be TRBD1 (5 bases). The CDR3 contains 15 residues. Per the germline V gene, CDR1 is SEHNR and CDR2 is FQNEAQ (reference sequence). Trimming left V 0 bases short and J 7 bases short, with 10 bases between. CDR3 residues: CASSLAGLKNSPLHF. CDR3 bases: TGTGCCAGCAGCTTAGCGGGACTCAAGAATTCACCCCTCCACTTT.

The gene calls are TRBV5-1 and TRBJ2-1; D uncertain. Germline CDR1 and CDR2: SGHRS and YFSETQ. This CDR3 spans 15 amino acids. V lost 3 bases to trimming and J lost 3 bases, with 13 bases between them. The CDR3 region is CASSSARRDYNEQFF. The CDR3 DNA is TGCGCCAGCAGCTCGGCCAGGAGAGACTACAATGAGCAGTTCTTC.

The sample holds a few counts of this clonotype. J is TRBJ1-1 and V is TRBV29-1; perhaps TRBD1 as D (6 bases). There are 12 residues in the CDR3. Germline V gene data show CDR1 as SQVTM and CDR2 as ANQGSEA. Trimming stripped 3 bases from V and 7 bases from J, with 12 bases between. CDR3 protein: CSVEGAKGEAFF. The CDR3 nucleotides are TGCAGCGTTGAGGGGGCCAAAGGTGAAGCTTTCTTT.

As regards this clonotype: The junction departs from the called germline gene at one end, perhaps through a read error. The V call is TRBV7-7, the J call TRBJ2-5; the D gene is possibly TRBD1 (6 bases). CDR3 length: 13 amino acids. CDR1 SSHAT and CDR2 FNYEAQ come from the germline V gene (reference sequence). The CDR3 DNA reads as TGTGCTAGCAGGGGTGACCCTCAAGAGACCCAGTACTTC. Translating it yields CASRGDPQETQYF.

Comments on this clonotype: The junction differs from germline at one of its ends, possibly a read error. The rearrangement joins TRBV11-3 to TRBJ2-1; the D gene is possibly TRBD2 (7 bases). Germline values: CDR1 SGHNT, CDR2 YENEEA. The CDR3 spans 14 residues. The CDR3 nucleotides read TGTGCCGGCAGCTTAACGGGGGGCCTAAATGAGCAGTTCTTC. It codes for CAGSLTGGLNEQFF.

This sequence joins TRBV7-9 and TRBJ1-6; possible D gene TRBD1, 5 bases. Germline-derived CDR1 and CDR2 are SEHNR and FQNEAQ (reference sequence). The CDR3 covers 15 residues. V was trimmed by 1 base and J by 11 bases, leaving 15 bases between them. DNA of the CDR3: TGTGCCAGCAGCTTAGGAGGGACCGCACTTACACCCCTCCACTTT. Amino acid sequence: CASSLGGTALTPLHF.

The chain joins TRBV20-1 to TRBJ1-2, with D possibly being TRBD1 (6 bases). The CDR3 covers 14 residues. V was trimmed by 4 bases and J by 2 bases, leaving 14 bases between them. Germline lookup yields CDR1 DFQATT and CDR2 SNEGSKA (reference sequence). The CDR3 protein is CSANPDSQNYGYTF. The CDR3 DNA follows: TGCAGTGCTAACCCGGACAGCCAAAACTATGGCTACACCTTC.

CDR3 region: CSAPPGSGKETQYF. The CDR3, as DNA: TGCAGTGCCCCGCCGGGTAGCGGGAAAGAGACCCAGTACTTC. This sequence joins TRBV20-1 and TRBJ2-5, with 8 bases that match TRBD2. V lost 6 bases, J lost 3 bases, and 9 bases stayed unmatched. From germline, CDR1 is DFQATT and CDR2 SNEGSKA (reference sequence). The CDR3 sequence is 14 residues long.